What follows are 2 T cell receptor beta chains derived from one specimen sequenced in a study of T cells in Graves' hyperthyroidism and ophthalmopathy. TCR beta CDR3 regions were amplified from RNA transcripts. The TCR CDR3 was amplified in a first-round RT-PCR using the HTBI primer set. One entry per CDR3 protein, called by TCRdb with MiXCR from the multiplex PCR reads. The table records about 500,000 distinct CDR3 sequences, approximately 15% of them present only once. The sample was blood. Receptor source: a woman between 18 and 29 years old with Graves' hyperthyroidism.

This clonotype was detected many times. The chain joins TRBV30 to TRBJ2-3; possible D gene TRBD2, 5 bases. This CDR3 contains 13 residues. Germline CDR1 reads GTSNPN; CDR2 reads SVGIG (reference sequence). The V and J ends lost 3 bases and 0 bases respectively, with 7 bases between them. The CDR3 reads CAWRLVSTDTQYF. The CDR3 region has the DNA TGTGCCTGGAGACTAGTTAGCACAGATACGCAGTATTTT.

As regards this clonotype: A clone one base away is much larger, so this may be a read error. The J gene is TRBJ1-5, the V gene TRBV11-2; possible D gene TRBD1, 6 bases. CDR1 SGHAT and CDR2 FQNNGV come from the germline V gene. V lost 6 bases and J lost 2, with 17 bases in between. The CDR3 spans 16 residues. The DNA of the CDR3 is TGTGCCAGCAGGCAAGGGGGGAGAGGACGCAATCAGCCCCAGCATTTT. It is translated as CASRQGGRGRNQPQHF.